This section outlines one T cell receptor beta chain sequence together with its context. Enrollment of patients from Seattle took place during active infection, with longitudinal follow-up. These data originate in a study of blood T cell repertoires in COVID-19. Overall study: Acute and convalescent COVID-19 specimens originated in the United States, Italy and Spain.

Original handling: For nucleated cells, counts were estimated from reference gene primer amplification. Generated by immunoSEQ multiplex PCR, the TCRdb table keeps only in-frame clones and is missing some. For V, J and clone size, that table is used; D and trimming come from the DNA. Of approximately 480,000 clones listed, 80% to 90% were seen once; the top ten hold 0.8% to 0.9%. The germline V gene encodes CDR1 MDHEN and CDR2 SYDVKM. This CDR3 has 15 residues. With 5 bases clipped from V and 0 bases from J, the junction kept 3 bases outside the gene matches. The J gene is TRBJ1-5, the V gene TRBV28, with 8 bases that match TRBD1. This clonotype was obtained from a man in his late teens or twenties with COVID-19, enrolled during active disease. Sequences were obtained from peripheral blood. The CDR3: CASSDRGFSNQPQHF. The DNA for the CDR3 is TGTGCCAGCAGTGACAGGGGATTTAGCAATCAGCCCCAGCATTTT.